The T cell receptor (beta chain) described here comes from a study of vaccination effects on CD4 cells after COVID-19. This clone was counted a few times. Its antigen is not known. Here immunoSEQ multiplex PCR was the method, and the copy in TCRdb shows in-frame clones only, minus some. The sample carries 11,000 to 15,000 clones, less than 85% recorded once. After expansion with viral peptide pools in the ViraFEST assay, antigen-specific CD4+ T cells were sequenced. Upon completion of around eleven days in culture, CD4+ T cells were isolated. By PCR, the person was confirmed to have had SARS-CoV-2 infection between March and December 2020. The participants, recipients of two vaccine doses, got either BNT162b2 or mRNA-1273. Germline CDR1 reads SGHVS; CDR2 reads FNYEAQ. This CDR3 is built from 13 residues. The ends were cut back, 2 bases at V and 2 bases at J, with 4 bases in the middle. Study observations and caveats: The study got few convalescent patients and did not collect any early post-infection timepoints. Convalescent post-vaccine spike-reactive clones were mostly newly vaccine-induced.

The genes are TRBV7-6 and TRBJ1-3; D unclear. The sequences come from CD4+ T cells from PBMCs cultured with SARS-CoV-2 spike peptides, collected after COVID-19 vaccination. The source of this sequence is a human donor who had a prior SARS-CoV-2 infection. CDR3 in DNA: TGTGCCAGCAGCTTAAACACTGGAAACACCATATATTTT. This translates into CASSLNTGNTIYF.